This TCR beta chain was documented in a study of blood T cell repertoires in COVID-19 (dated by TCRdb to 2018 to 2020). Concerning the study at large: Samples covering the acute and convalescent phases of COVID-19 were provided by collaborators in the United States, Italy and Spain. The prospective study material was composed of cDNA or gDNA derived from T cells, B-cell-depleted T cells, or PBMCs. Subjects who had been exposed to COVID-19, were actively infected with it, or had recovered from it provided the deeply sampled blood TCRbeta repertoires that made up the dataset. The repertoires were released in a freely available public database meant as a resource for research on the immune response to SARS-CoV-2. Samples were obtained from the ongoing ImmuneRACE study (first 160 participants) and from over 1,000 subjects provided by 6 global collaborators. Nearly every sample came with metadata listing a de-identified subject ID, COVID-19 status, age in years and sex. Where HLA class I and class II types were available, the types were taken from metadata supplied by the sample provider, not from assay-based typing. The study at large found these results: How much clinical and demographic metadata was included differed by source and by participant, and the metadata was provided uncurated.

Whole blood was collected in K2EDTA tubes by collaborating institutions according to the institutions' own protocols. Collaborator samples were shipped for TCRbeta analysis as frozen whole blood, isolated PBMCs, or DNA extracted from either sample type. The immunoSEQ Assay, a bias-controlled multiplex PCR, was used to amplify TCRbeta CDR3 regions from genomic DNA. The paper's data handling went like this. The number of nucleated cells in each sample was estimated by amplification of reference gene primers within the assay. To quantify the absolute abundance of each unique TCRbeta CDR3 rearrangement, sequence reads were collapsed and filtered. For each sample, productive Simpson clonality was calculated as the square root of Simpson's diversity index over productive rearrangements. As stored in TCRdb, this immuneACCESS dataset retains in-frame rearrangements with V and J assigned. A fraction of the clones does not appear; measured against another copy, unresolved V genes explain less than half of the discrepancy, and the remainder lacks a known reason. V, J and clone size reflect that table, while D and trimming were determined from the DNA. The sample data list 170,000 or so clones, and 65% to 90% of these were observed just once. The ten top clones hold approximately 1.4% of the sample.

From the germline V gene, CDR1 is LGHNA and CDR2 is YSLEER. From V the trimming removes 0 bases and from J it removes 5 bases, while the gene matches leave 10 bases of the junction unaccounted for. The CDR3 runs 16 residues from the cysteine to the phenylalanine. Only the CDR3 DNA stays, 48 bases, in frame from base 1. This clone was counted only a few times. Its antigen is currently not known. Per-nucleotide qualities are absent, and no much larger clonotype sits a single base away. The sequence came from a human donor in a cohort sampled during active COVID-19. Specimen: peripheral blood. The rearranged chain carries TRBV4-3 and TRBJ2-7; 7 central bases correspond to TRBD1. Read as DNA, the sequence is TGCGCCAGCAGCCAAGAAGGGGGCCGGGGACAGAACGAGCAGTACTTC. Translation gives CASSQEGGRGQNEQYF.